This T cell receptor (beta chain) was obtained from a study of long-term antiretroviral therapy in people with HIV. Study-wide results and caveats: Gathering of blood took place between about 2004 and 2017, possibly under older ART regimens.

This clone occurred once. What it binds is not known. Sequencing used immunoSEQ v3.0 at survey level. The protocol was immunoSEQ multiplex PCR, while the TCRdb copy is restricted to in-frame clones and leaves out a portion. The table shows about 39,000 clones, with about 85% occurring only once. The United States was where all participants with HIV were treated. The CDR3 totals 14 residues. V lost 3 bases, J lost 6 bases, and 12 bases lay in between. Germline V CDR1 and CDR2: PRHDT, FYEKMQ (reference sequence). Sequenced material: unsorted PBMCs, taken 3.1 years after starting antiretroviral therapy. The chain has TRBV13 and TRBJ1-5; unclear D gene. This TCR was sampled from a woman in her forties or fifties with HIV. The CDR3: CASSFGLEGQPQHF. The DNA for the CDR3 is TGTGCCAGCAGCTTCGGGCTGGAGGGTCAGCCCCAGCATTTT.